The present entry profiles one TCR beta chain with its context. This entry comes from a study of T cell changes during pregnancy in multiple sclerosis. Profiled with immunoSEQ multiplex PCR; TCRdb holds only in-frame clones, not every one. Of about 31,000 clones listed, about 88% are singletons. The ends were cut back, 3 bases at V and 4 bases at J, with 9 bases in the middle. This CDR3 has 14 residues. Germline-derived CDR1 and CDR2 are MGHDK and SYGVNS. This sequence was found in a female donor with multiple sclerosis, enrolled in a pregnancy study. V gene TRBV25-1 combines with J gene TRBJ2-2, with a weak D call TRBD1 (5 bases). The sample consisted of CD8+ T cells from peripheral blood mononuclear cells, taken in the second trimester of pregnancy. The CDR3 loop reads CASSEGLGTGELFF. The CDR3 DNA reads as TGTGCCAGCAGTGAGGGGCTGGGCACCGGGGAGCTGTTTTTT.